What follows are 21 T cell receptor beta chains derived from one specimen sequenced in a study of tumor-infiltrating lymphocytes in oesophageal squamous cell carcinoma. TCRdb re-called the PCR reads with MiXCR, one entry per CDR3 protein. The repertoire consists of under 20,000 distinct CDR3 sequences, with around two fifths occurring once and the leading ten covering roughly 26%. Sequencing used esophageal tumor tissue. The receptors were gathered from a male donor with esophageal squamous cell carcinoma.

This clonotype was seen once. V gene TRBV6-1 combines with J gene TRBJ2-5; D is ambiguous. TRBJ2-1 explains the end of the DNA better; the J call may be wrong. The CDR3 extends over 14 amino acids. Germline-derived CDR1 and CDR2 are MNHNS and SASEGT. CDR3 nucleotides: TGTGCCAGCAGTGGGATAGGACGTAGCAATGAGCAGTTCTTC. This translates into CASSGIGRSNEQFF.

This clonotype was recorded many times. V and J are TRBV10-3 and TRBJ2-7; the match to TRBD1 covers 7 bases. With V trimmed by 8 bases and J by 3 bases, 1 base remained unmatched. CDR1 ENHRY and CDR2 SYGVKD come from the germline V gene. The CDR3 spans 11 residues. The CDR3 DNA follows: TGTGCCATCCGGGACAGCTACGAGCAGTACTTC. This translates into CAIRDSYEQYF.

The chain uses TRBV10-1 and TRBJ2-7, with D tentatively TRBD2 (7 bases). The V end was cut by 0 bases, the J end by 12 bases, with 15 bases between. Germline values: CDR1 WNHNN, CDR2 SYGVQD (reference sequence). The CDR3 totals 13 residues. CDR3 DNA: TGCGCCAGCAGTGAGTCGGTCGGGGGGCGCCGGTACTTC. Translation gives CASSESVGGRRYF.

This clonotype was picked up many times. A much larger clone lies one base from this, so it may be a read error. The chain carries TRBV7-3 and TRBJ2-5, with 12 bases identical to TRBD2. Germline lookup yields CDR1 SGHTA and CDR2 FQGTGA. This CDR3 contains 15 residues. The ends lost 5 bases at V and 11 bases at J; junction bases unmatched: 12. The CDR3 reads CASSPSGRAINEQYF. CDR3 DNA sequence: TGTGCCAGCAGCCCTAGCGGGAGGGCCATCAATGAGCAGTACTTC.

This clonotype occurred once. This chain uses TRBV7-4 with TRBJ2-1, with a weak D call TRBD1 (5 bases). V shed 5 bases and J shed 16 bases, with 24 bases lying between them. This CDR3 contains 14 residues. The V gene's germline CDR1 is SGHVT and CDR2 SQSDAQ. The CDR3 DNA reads TGTGCCAGCAGCGAAAAGACAGTGAACACTGAAGCTTTCTTC. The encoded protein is CASSEKTVNTEAFF.

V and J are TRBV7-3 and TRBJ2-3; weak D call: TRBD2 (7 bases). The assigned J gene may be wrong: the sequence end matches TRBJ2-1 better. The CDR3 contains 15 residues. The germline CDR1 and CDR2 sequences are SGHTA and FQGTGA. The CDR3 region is CASSLGGGAYNEQFF. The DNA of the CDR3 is TGTGCCAGCAGCTTGGGTGGGGGGGCGTACAATGAGCAGTTCTTC.

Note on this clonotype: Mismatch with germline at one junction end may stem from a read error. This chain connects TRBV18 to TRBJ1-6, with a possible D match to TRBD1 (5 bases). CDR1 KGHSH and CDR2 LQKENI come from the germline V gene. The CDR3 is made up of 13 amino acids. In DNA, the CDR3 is TGTGCCAGCTCCGTGGACGGGGACTACGAGCAGTACTTT. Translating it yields CASSVDGDYEQYF.

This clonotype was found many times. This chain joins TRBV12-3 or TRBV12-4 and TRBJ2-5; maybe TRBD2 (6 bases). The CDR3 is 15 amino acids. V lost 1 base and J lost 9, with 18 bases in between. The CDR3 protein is CASSLVRTAPGAQYF. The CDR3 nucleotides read TGTGCCAGCAGTTTAGTTAGGACTGCGCCGGGGGCCCAGTACTTC.

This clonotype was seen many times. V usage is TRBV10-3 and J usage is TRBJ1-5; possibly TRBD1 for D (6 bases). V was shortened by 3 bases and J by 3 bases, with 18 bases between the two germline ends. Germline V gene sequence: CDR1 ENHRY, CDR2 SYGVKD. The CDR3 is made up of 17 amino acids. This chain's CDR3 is CAISERLVGTNNQPQHF. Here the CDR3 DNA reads TGTGCCATCAGTGAACGTTTAGTGGGGACAAACAATCAGCCCCAGCATTTT.

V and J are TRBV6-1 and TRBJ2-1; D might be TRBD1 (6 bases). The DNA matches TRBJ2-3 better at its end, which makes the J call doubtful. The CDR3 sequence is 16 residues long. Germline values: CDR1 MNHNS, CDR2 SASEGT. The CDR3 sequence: CASSQYGQSRSDTQYF. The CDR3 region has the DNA TGTGCCAGCAGCCAATATGGACAGTCTCGCTCGGATACGCAGTATTTT.

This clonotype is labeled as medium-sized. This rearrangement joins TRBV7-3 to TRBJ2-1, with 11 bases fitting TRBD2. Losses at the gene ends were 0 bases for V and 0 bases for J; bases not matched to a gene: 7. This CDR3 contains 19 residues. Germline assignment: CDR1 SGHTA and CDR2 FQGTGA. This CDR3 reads CASSLTASGRQSSYNEQFF. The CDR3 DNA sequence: TGTGCCAGCAGCTTAACGGCTAGCGGGAGGCAAAGCTCCTACAATGAGCAGTTCTTC.

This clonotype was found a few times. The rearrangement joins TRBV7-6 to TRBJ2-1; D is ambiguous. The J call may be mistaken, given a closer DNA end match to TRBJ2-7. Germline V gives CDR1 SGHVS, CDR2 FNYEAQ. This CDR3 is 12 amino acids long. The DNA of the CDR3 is TGTGCCAGCAGCTTAGCGATAGGCGAGCAGTACTTC. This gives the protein CASSLAIGEQYF.

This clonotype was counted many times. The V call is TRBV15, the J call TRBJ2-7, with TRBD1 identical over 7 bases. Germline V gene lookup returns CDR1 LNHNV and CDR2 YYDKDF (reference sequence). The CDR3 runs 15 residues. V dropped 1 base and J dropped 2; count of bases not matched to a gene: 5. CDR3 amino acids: CATSRVAGQAYEQYF. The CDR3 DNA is TGTGCCACCAGCAGAGTCGCTGGACAGGCCTACGAGCAGTACTTC.

CDR3 DNA sequence: TGTGCCAGCAGTGGATGGGGACGGAATTTTAACAATGAGCAGTTCTTC. Translation: CASSGWGRNFNNEQFF. The chain recombines TRBV6-1 with TRBJ2-1; the D gene could be TRBD1 or TRBD2 (5 bases each). Trimming shortened V by 4 bases and J by 5 bases, and 18 bases separated the two germline ends. Germline loops: CDR1 MNHNS, CDR2 SASEGT. This CDR3 has 16 residues.

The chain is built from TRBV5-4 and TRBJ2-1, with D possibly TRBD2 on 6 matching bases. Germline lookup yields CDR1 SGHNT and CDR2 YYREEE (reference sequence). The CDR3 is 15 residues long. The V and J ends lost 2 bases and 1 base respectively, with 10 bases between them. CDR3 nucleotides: TGTGCCAGCAGCTTCGGGGGTGAGTCCTACAATGAGCAGTTCTTC. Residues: CASSFGGESYNEQFF.

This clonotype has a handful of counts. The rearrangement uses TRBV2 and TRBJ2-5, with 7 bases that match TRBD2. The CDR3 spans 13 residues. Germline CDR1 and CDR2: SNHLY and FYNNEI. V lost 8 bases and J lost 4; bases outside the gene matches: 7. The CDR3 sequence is CASWRETGETQYF. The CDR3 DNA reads TGTGCCAGCTGGCGGGAGACTGGAGAGACCCAGTACTTC. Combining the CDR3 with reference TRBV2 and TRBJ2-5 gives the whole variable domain EPEVTQTPSHQVTQMGQEVILRCVPISNHLYFYWYRQILGQKVEFLVSFYNNEISEKSEIFDDQFSVERPDGSNFTLKIRSTKLEDSAMYFCASWRETGETQYFGPGTRLLVL.

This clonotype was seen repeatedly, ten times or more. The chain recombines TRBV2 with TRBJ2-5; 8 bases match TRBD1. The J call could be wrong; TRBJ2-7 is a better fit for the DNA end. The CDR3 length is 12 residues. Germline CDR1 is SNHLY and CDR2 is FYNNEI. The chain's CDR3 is CASSSGQDEQYF. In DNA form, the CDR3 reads TGTGCCAGCAGTTCGGGACAGGACGAGCAGTACTTC.

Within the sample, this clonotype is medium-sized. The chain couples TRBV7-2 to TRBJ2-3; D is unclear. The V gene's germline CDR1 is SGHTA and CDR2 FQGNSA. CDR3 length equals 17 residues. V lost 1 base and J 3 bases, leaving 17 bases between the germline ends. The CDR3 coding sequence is TGTGCCAGCAGCTTAGAATGGCAGGCAGGTGTTACAGATACGCAGTATTTT. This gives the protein CASSLEWQAGVTDTQYF.

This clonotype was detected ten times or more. The DNA for the CDR3 is TGTGCCAGCACCCTCTCGGGGGGGAGATACGAGCAGTACTTC. As protein: CASTLSGGRYEQYF. The genes are TRBV5-6 and TRBJ2-5; TRBD2 aligns across 8 bases. The DNA end is more similar to TRBJ2-7, so the J call may be wrong. The length of the CDR3 is 14 residues. Germline loops: CDR1 SGHDT, CDR2 YYEEEE.

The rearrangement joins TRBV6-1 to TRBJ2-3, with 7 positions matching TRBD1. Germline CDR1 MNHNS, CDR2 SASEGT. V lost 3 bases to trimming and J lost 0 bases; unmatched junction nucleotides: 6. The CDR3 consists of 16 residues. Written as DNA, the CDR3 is TGTGCCAGCAGTGATAGGGACAGCAGAAGCACAGATACGCAGTATTTT. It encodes CASSDRDSRSTDTQYF.

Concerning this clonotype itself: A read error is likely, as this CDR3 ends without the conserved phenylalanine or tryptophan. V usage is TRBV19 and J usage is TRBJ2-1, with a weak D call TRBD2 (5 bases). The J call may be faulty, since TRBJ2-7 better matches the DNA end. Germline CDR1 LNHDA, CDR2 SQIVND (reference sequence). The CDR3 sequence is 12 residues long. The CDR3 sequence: CASSSPGGEQYL. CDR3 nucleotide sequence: TGTGCCAGTAGTAGCCCCGGCGGGGAGCAGTACCTC.